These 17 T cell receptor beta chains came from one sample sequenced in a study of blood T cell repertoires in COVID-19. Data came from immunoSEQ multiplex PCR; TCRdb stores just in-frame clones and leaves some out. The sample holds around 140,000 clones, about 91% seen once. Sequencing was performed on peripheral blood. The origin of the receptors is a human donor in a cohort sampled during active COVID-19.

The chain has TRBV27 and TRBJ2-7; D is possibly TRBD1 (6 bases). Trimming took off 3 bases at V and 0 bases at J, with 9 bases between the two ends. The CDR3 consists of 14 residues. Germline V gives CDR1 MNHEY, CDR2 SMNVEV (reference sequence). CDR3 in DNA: TGTGCCAGCAGTTTGGGGGCAGGCTCCTACGAGCAGTACTTC. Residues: CASSLGAGSYEQYF.

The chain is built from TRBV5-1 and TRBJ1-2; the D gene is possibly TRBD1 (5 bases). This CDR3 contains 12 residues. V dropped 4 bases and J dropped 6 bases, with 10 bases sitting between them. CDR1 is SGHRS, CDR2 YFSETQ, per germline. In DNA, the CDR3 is TGCGCCAGCAGCGTGGGGGGAGATGGCTACACCTTC. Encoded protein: CASSVGGDGYTF.

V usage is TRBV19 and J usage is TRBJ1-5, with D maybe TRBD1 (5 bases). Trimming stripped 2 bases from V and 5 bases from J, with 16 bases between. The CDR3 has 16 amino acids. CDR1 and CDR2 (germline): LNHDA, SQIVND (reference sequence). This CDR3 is CASSIWGGPSYQPQHF. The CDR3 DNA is TGTGCCAGTAGTATATGGGGGGGACCGAGCTATCAGCCCCAGCATTTT.

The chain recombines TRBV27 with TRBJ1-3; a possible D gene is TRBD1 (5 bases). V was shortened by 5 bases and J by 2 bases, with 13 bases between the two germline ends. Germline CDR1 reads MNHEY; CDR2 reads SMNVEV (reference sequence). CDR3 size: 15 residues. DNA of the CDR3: TGTGCCAGCAGTACGAAAAAAGGGGCTGGAAACACCATATATTTT. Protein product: CASSTKKGAGNTIYF.

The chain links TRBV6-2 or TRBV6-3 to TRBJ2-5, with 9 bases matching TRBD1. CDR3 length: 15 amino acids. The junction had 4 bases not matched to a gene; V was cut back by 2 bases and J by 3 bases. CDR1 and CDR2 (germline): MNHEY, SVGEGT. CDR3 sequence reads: CASSYMRQGEETQYF. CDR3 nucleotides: TGTGCCAGCAGTTACATGAGACAGGGGGAAGAGACCCAGTACTTC.

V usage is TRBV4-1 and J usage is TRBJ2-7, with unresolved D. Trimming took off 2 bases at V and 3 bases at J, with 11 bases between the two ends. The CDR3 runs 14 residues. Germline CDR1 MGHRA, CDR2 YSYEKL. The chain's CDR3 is CASSQFQSYYEQYF. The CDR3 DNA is TGCGCCAGCAGCCAATTCCAAAGCTACTACGAGCAGTACTTC.

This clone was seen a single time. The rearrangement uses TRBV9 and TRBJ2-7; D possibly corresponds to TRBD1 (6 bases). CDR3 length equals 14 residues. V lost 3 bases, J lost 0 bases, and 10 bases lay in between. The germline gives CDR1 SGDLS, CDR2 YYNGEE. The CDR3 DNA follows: TGTGCCAGCAGCGCACAGGGTTCCTCCTACGAGCAGTACTTC. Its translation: CASSAQGSSYEQYF.

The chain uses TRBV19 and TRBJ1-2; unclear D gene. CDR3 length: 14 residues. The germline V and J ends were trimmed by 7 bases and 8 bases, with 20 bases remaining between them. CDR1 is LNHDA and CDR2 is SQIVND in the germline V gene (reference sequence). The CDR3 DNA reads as TGTGCCAGTATCCCACGAGAGAAGGGAGGGGGCTACACCTTC. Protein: CASIPREKGGGYTF.

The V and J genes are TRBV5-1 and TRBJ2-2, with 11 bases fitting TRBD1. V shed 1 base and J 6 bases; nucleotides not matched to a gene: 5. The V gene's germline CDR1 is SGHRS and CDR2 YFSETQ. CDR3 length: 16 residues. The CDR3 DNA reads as TGCGCCAGCAGCTTGCAAGGGACAGGGGGACCCGGGGAGCTGTTTTTT. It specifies CASSLQGTGGPGELFF. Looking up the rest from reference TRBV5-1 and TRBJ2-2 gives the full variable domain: KAGVTQTPRYLIKTRGQQVTLSCSPISGHRSVSWYQQTPGQGLQFLFEYFSETQRNKGNFPGRFSGRQFSNSRSEMNVSTLELGDSALYLCASSLQGTGGPGELFFGEGSRLTVL.

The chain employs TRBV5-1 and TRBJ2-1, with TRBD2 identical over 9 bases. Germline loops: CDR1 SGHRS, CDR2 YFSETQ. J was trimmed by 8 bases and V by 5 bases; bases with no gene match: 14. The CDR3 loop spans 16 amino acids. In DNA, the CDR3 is TGCGCCAGCAGTCGAAGTAGCGGGGGAATAACGGATGAGCAGTTCTTC. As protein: CASSRSSGGITDEQFF.

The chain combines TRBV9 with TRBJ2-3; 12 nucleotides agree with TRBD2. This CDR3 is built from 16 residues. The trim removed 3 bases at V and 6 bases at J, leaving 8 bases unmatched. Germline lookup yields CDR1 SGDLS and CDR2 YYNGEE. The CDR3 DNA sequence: TGTGCCAGCAGCGCCGTCCCGGGACTAGCGGGCGATACGCAGTATTTT. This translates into CASSAVPGLAGDTQYF.

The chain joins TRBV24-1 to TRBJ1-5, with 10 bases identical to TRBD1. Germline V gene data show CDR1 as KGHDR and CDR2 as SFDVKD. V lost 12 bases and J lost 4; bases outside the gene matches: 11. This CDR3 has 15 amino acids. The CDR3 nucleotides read TGTGCCTCCACCGGGACAGGGGAAGGAAATCAGCCCCAGCATTTT. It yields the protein CASTGTGEGNQPQHF.

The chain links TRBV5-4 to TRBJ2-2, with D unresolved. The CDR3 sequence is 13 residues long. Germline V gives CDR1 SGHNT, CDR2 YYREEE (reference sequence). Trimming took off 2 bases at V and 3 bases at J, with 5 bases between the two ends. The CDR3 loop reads CASSLEHTGELFF. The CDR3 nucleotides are TGTGCCAGCAGCTTAGAGCACACCGGGGAGCTGTTTTTT.

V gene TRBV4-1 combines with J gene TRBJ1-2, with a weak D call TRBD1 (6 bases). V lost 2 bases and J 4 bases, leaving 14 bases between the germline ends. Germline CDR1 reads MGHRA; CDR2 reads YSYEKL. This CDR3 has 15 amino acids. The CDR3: CASSQPGQFFYGYTF. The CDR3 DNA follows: TGCGCCAGCAGCCAACCAGGACAGTTTTTCTATGGCTACACCTTC.

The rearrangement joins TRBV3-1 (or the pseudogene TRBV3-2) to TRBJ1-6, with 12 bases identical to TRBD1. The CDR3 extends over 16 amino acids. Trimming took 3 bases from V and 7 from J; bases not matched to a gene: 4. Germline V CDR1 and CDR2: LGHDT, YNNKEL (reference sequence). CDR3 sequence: CASSQAGTGGNSPLHF. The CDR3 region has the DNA TGTGCCAGCAGCCAGGCCGGGACAGGGGGCAATTCACCCCTCCACTTT.

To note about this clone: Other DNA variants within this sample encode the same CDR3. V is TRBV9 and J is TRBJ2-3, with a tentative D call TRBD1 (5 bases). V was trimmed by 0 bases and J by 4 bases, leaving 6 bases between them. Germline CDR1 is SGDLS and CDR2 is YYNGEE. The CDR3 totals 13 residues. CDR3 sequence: CASSVGGADTQYF. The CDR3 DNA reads TGTGCCAGCAGCGTAGGGGGCGCAGATACGCAGTATTTT.

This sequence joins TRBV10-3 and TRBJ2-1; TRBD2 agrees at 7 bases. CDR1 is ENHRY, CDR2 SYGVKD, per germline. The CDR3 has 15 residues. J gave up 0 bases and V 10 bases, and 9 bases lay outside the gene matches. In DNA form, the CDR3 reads TGTGCCAGCGAATCTAGCGGTAGCTCCTACAATGAGCAGTTCTTC. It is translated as CASESSGSSYNEQFF.